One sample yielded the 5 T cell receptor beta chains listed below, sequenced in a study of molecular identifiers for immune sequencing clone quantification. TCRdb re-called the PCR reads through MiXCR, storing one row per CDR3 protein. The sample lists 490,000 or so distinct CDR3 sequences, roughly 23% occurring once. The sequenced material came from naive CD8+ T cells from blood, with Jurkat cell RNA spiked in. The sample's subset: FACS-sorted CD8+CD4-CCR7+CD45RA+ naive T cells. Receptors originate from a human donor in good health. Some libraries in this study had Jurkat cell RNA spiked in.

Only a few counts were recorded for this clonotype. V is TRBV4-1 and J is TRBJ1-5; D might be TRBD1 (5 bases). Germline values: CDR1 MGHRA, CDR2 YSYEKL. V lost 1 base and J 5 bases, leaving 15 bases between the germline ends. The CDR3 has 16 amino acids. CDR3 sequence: CASSQGPGAGYQPQHF. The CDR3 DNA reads TGCGCCAGCAGCCAAGGTCCCGGGGCGGGATATCAGCCCCAGCATTTT.

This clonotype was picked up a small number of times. CDR3 sequence reads: CASSWLNEQYF. Here the CDR3 DNA reads TGTGCCAGCAGCTGGCTTAACGAGCAGTACTTC. This rearrangement joins TRBV5-6 to TRBJ2-7; D is unresolved. The germline V and J ends were trimmed by 3 bases and 5 bases, with 6 bases remaining between them. Germline V CDR1 and CDR2: SGHDT, YYEEEE. The CDR3 is made up of 11 amino acids.

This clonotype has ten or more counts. DNA for the CDR3: TGTGCCAGCAGCCCAAAACAAAGCTACGAGCAGTACTTC. This encodes CASSPKQSYEQYF. V and J are TRBV7-8 and TRBJ2-7; no reliable D call. With 5 bases removed from V and 3 bases from J, the gap between germline ends came to 11 bases. Germline CDR1 is SGHVS and CDR2 is FQNEAQ. The CDR3 runs 13 residues.

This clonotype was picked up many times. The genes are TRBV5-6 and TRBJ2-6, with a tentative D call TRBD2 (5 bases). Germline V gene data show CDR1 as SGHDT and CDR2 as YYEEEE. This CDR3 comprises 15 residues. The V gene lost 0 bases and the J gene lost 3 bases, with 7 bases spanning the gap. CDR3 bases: TGTGCCAGCAGCTTGGCAGGAGGTGGGGCCAACGTCCTGACTTTC. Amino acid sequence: CASSLAGGGANVLTF. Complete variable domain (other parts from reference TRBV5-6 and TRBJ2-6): DAGVTQSPTHLIKTRGQQVTLRCSPKSGHDTVSWYQQALGQGPQFIFQYYEEEERQRGNFPDRFSGHQFPNYSSELNVNALLLGDSALYLCASSLAGGGANVLTFGAGSRLTVL.

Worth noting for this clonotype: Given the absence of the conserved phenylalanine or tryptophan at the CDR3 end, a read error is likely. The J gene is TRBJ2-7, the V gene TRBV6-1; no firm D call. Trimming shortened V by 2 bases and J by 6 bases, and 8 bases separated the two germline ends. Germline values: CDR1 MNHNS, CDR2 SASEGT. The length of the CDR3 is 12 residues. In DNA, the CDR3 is TGTGCCAGCAGTGAACCCATAAGCGAGCAGTACTCC. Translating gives CASSEPISEQYS.